The clone carrying this TCR beta chain was found many times. The sample belongs to a study of regulatory T cells in long-lasting Graves disease. Trimming took off 0 bases at V and 0 bases at J, with 10 bases between the two ends. Germline assignment: CDR1 SNHLY and CDR2 FYNNEI. The CDR3 extends over 16 amino acids. Time point: newly diagnosed GD, antithyroid drugs for less than 3 months. Researchers made the TCR library from RNA that was extracted from PBMCs. Arm-PCR with iRepertoire HTBI primers amplified the CDR3 regions for these TCR beta libraries. One entry per CDR3 protein, called by TCRdb with MiXCR from the multiplex PCR reads. The repertoire includes about 500,000 distinct CDR3 sequences, 12% of them detected once, and about 8.3% sits in the top ten. These data also featured in a second study, about T cells in Graves' hyperthyroidism and ophthalmopathy.

Sequenced material: peripheral blood mononuclear cells (PBMCs), taken at new diagnosis, from a patient treated with antithyroid drugs. The receptor was isolated from a woman aged 25 to 45 with Graves disease. This chain connects TRBV2 to TRBJ2-3, with D tentatively TRBD1 (6 bases). CDR3 sequence reads: CASSEATGASTDTQYF. Here the CDR3 DNA reads TGTGCCAGCAGTGAAGCGACAGGTGCTAGCACAGATACGCAGTATTTT.